A selection of T cell receptor beta chains follows, all from one sample in a study of blood T cell repertoires in COVID-19. TCRdb's table, derived via immunoSEQ multiplex PCR, lists solely in-frame clones and lacks some. This table has some 180,000 clones, about 79% appearing once. Sequencing input: peripheral blood. The receptor source for this set is a human donor in a cohort sampled during active COVID-19. Each CDR3 is given with its conserved first and last residue. D genes are given only for firm matches. A row's size may be missing; if present it is once, few, many or a size class.

TRBD1 | NA | TRBJ2-5 | TRBV5-4 | TGTGCCAGCAGCATAGGGACAGGGGGTAAAGAGACCCAGTACTTC | CASSIGTGGKETQYF
NA | many | TRBJ1-1 | TRBV5-1 | TGCGCCAGCAGCTTGGTGGGCAGCTTGAACACTGAAGCTTTCTTT | CASSLVGSLNTEAFF
NA | once | TRBJ2-5 | TRBV7-7 | TGTGCCAGCAGCTTAGCCCCGTTCGAGGAGACCCAGTACTTC | CASSLAPFEETQYF
NA | NA | TRBJ2-7 | TRBV7-9 | TGTGCCAGCAGCTTAGATACAGGCTACCCCTACGAGCAGTACTTC | CASSLDTGYPYEQYF
NA | NA | TRBJ1-2 | TRBV5-4 | TGTGCCAGCAGCTTGAGCGGCACCTACTATGGCTACACCTTC | CASSLSGTYYGYTF
TRBD2 | NA | TRBJ2-1 | TRBV29-1 | TGCAGCGTTGAAGGCGTCCGCGGGACTAGCGCCTACAATGAGCAGTTCTTC | CSVEGVRGTSAYNEQFF
TRBD2 | NA | TRBJ2-7 | TRBV29-1 | TGCAGCGTTGAGGGCGGGAGCCCCTACGAGCAGTACTTC | CSVEGGSPYEQYF
NA | NA | TRBJ2-7 | TRBV30 | TGTGCCTGGAGTGTAACGGGGGTCGGCGAGCAGTACTTC | CAWSVTGVGEQYF
NA | NA | TRBJ1-1 | TRBV12-5 | TGTGCTAGTGGTCCCGGGGGGACTGAAGCTTTCTTT | CASGPGGTEAFF
TRBD2 | NA | TRBJ2-7 | TRBV4-1 | TGCGCCAGCAGCCAAGGTAGCGGGAACTACGAGCAGTACTTC | CASSQGSGNYEQYF